What follows describes a single T cell receptor (beta chain). Sequencing was performed with immunoSEQ multiplex PCR; in TCRdb, only in-frame clones are kept and a portion is missing. The profile covers fewer than 150,000 clones, with 93% appearing a single time and roughly 0.91% taken by the ten largest. The CDR3 covers 16 residues. The V segment lost 4 bases and the J segment 8 bases; nucleotides outside the gene matches: 14. From germline, CDR1 is GTSNPN and CDR2 SVGIG (reference sequence). The source of the sample is a study of T cell responses to AZD1222 COVID-19 vaccine. Here the sequenced sample was peripheral blood, taken on day 0 of AZD1222 vaccination. The source is an adult in good health. The V call is TRBV30, the J call TRBJ1-6; 7 bases match TRBD1. CDR3 loop: CAWILKGGRGDSPLHF. The CDR3 DNA reads TGTGCCTGGATCTTAAAAGGGGGCAGGGGTGATTCACCCCTCCACTTT. The whole variable domain, filled in from reference TRBV30 and TRBJ1-6, reads SQTIHQWPATLVQPVGSPLSLECTVEGTSNPNLYWYRQAAGRGLQLLFYSVGIGQISSEVPQNLSASRPQDRQFILSSKKLLLSDSGFYLCAWILKGGRGDSPLHFGNGTRLTVT.